A selection of T cell receptor beta chains follows, all from one sample in a study of blood T cell repertoires in COVID-19. Clones were read by immunoSEQ multiplex PCR, and TCRdb kept only the in-frame ones, dropping some. The sample records 160,000 or so clones, roughly 87% being singletons. The sequenced material came from PBMCs or T cells enriched from blood (not recorded which). The receptors derive from a human donor with acute COVID-19. The donor label of this sample is uncertain. Each CDR3 is given with its conserved first and last residue. A D gene is named only where the DNA matches it firmly. Clone sizes are given selectively: once, few, many, or a class where the clone is expanded.

j_call	d_call	v_call	clone_size	cdr3_aa	cdr3_nt
TRBJ1-5	.	TRBV27	few	CASRRAMGNQPQHF	TGTGCCAGCAGGAGGGCGATGGGCAATCAGCCCCAGCATTTT
TRBJ2-5	TRBD1	TRBV7-3	once	CASSLGPRTGGQETQYF	TGTGCCAGCAGCTTAGGCCCCAGGACAGGGGGCCAAGAGACCCAGTACTTC
TRBJ2-7	TRBD1	TRBV27	.	CASSLGQNYEQYF	TGTGCCAGCAGTCTGGGACAGAACTACGAGCAGTACTTC
TRBJ2-1	.	TRBV5-1	few	CASSLVGRAAREQFF	TGCGCCAGCAGCTTGGTTGGCAGGGCAGCAAGGGAGCAGTTCTTC
TRBJ2-3	.	TRBV6-1	.	CASSEHRETDTQYF	TGTGCCAGCAGTGAACACAGGGAGACAGATACGCAGTATTTT
TRBJ2-7	.	TRBV6-1	.	CASSERGDSKSYEQYF	TGTGCCAGCAGTGAAAGGGGGGACAGTAAGTCCTACGAGCAGTACTTC
TRBJ1-4	.	TRBV12-3/TRBV12-4	.	CASSRTQGEKLFF	TGTGCCAGCAGCCGCACGCAGGGGGAAAAACTGTTTTTT
TRBJ1-5	.	TRBV7-9	.	CASSLEGQPQHF	TGTGCCAGCAGCTTGGAGGGTCAGCCCCAGCATTTT
TRBJ2-7	TRBD1	TRBV27	.	CASSRGTDYEQYF	TGTGCCAGCAGCAGGGGGACAGACTACGAGCAGTACTTC
TRBJ1-1	.	TRBV29-1	.	CSLIETPVMGTPNTEAFF	TGCAGCCTTATTGAAACCCCGGTCATGGGGACACCGAACACTGAAGCTTTCTTT
TRBJ2-7	.	TRBV30	.	CAWATRGSYEQYF	TGTGCCTGGGCGACAAGGGGCTCCTACGAGCAGTACTTC
TRBJ1-5	.	TRBV5-1	.	CASSREGGPNQPQHF	TGCGCCAGCAGCCGGGAGGGGGGACCCAATCAGCCCCAGCATTTT
TRBJ2-2	TRBD1	TRBV13	.	CASSSGTGHGELFF	TGTGCCAGCAGCTCCGGGACAGGGCACGGGGAGCTGTTTTTT
TRBJ1-1	.	TRBV11-2	.	CASSLVGPEAFF	TGTGCCAGCAGCTTAGTGGGCCCTGAAGCTTTCTTT
TRBJ2-7	.	TRBV19	.	CASSSLWGAYEQYF	TGTGCCAGTAGTAGTTTATGGGGGGCCTACGAGCAGTACTTC
TRBJ2-2	.	TRBV11-2	.	CASSFTRNTGELFF	TGTGCCAGCAGCTTTACACGGAACACCGGGGAGCTGTTTTTT